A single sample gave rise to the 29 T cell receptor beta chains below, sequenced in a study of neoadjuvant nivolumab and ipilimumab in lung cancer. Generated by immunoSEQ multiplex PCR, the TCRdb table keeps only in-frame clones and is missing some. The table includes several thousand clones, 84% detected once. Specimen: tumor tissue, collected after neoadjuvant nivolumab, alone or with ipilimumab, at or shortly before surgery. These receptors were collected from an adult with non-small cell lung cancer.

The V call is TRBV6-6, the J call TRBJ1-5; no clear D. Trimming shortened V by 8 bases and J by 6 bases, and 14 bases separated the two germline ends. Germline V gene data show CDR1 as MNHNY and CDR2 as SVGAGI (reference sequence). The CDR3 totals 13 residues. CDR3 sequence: CASAPEWGQPQHF. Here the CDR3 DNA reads TGTGCCAGCGCCCCGGAGTGGGGTCAGCCCCAGCATTTT.

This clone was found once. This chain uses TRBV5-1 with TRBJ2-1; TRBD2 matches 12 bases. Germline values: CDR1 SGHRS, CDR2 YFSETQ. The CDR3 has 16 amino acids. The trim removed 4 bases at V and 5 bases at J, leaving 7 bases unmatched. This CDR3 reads CASSLRLAGVDNEQFF. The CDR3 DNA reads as TGCGCCAGCAGCCTCAGACTAGCGGGAGTGGACAATGAGCAGTTCTTC. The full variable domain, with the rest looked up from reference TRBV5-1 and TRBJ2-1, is KAGVTQTPRYLIKTRGQQVTLSCSPISGHRSVSWYQQTPGQGLQFLFEYFSETQRNKGNFPGRFSGRQFSNSRSEMNVSTLELGDSALYLCASSLRLAGVDNEQFFGPGTRLTVL.

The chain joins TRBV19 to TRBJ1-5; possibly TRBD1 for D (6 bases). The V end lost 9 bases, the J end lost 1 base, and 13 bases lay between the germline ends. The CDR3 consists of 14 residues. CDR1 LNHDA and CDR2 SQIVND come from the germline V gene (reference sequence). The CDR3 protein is CARSRQVSNQPQHF. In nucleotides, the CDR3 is TGTGCCAGATCCCGACAGGTAAGCAATCAGCCCCAGCATTTT. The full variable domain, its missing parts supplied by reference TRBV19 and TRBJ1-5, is DGGITQSPKYLFRKEGQNVTLSCEQNLNHDAMYWYRQDPGQGLRLIYYSQIVNDFQKGDIAEGYSVSREKKESFPLTVTSAQKNPTAFYLCARSRQVSNQPQHFGDGTRLSIL.

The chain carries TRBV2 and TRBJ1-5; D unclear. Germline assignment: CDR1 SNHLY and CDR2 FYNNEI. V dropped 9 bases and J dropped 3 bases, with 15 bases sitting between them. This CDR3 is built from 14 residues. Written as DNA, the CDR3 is TGTGCCAGTTCTCGAGCCCCCGACAATCAGCCCCAGCATTTT. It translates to CASSRAPDNQPQHF.

The CDR3 is CASSAPGQGSDTQYF. The CDR3 DNA is TGTGCCAGCAGTGCACCGGGACAGGGGTCAGATACGCAGTATTTT. V and J are TRBV27 and TRBJ2-3; 10 bases agree with TRBD1. Germline trimming cut 5 bases from V and 4 bases from J; bases unmatched to any gene: 6. This CDR3 region has 15 residues. Germline V gene sequence: CDR1 MNHEY, CDR2 SMNVEV (reference sequence).

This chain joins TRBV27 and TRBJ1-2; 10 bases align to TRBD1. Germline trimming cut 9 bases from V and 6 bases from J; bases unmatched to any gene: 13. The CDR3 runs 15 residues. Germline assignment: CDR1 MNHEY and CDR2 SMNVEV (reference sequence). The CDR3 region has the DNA TGTGCCAGTAGCGCACTACGGACAGGGGGGGATGGCTACACCTTC. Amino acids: CASSALRTGGDGYTF.

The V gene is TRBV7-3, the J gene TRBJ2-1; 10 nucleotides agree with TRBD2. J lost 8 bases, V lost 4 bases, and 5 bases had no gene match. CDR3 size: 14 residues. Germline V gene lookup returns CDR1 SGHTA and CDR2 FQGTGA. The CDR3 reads CASSSGLAVDEQFF. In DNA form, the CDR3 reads TGTGCCAGCAGCTCCGGACTAGCGGTCGATGAGCAGTTCTTC.

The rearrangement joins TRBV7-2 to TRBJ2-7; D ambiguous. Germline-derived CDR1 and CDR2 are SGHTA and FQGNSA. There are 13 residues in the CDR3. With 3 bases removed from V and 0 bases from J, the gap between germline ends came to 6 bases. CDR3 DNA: TGTGCCAGCAGCTTCCAGGTCTCCTACGAGCAGTACTTC. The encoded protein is CASSFQVSYEQYF. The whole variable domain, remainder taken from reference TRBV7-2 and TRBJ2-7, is GAGVSQSPSNKVTEKGKDVELRCDPISGHTALYWYRQSLGQGLEFLIYFQGNSAPDKSGLPSDRFSAERTGGSVSTLTIQRTQQEDSAVYLCASSFQVSYEQYFGPGTRLTVT.

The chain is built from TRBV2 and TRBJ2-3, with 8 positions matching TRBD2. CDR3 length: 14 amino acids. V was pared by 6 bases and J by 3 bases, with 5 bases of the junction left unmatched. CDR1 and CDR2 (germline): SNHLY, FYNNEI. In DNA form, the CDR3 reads TGTGCCAGCAGGGAGCGGGAGCGGACAGATACGCAGTATTTT. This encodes CASRERERTDTQYF.

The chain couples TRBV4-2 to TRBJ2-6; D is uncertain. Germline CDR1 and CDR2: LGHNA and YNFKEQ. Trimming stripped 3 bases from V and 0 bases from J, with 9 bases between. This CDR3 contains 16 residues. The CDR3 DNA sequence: TGTGCCAGCAGCCATAACAGAGACTCTGGGGCCAACGTCCTGACTTTC. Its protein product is CASSHNRDSGANVLTF.

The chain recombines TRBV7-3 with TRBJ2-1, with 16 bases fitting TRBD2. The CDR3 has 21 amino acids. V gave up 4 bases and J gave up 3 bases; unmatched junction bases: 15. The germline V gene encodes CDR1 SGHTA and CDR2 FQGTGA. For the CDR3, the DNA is TGTGCCAGCAGCTCGATCCCGGGACTAGCGGGAGGGCCCGATTACTACAATGAGCAGTTCTTC. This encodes CASSSIPGLAGGPDYYNEQFF.

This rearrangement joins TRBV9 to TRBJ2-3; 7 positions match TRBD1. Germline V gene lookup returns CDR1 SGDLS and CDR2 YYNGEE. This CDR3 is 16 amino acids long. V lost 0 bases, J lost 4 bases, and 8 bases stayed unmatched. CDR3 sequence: CASSVEGGRLADTQYF. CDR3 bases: TGTGCCAGCAGCGTAGAAGGGGGCCGGTTGGCAGATACGCAGTATTTT. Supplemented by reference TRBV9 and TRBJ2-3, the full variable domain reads DSGVTQTPKHLITATGQRVTLRCSPRSGDLSVYWYQQSLDQGLQFLIQYYNGEERAKGNILERFSAQQFPDLHSELNLSSLELGDSALYFCASSVEGGRLADTQYFGPGTRLTVL.

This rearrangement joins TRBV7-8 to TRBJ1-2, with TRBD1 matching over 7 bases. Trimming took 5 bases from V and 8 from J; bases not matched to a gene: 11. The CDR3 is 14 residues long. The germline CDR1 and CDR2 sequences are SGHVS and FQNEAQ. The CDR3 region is CASSPGTGVRGYTF. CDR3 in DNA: TGTGCCAGCAGCCCGGGCACAGGGGTTCGGGGCTACACCTTC.

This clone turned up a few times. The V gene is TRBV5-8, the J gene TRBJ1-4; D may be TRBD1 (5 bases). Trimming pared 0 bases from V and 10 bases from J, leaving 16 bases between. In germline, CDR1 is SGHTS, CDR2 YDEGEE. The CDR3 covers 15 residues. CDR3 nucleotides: TGTGCCAGCAGCTTGGCGGGGACCGGTCGTGGAAAACTGTTTTTT. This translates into CASSLAGTGRGKLFF.

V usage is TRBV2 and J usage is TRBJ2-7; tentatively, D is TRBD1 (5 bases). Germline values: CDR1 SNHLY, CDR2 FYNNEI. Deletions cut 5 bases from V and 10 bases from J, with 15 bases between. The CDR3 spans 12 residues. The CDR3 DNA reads TGTGCCAGCAGTCCTACTGCAGGGCGACAGTACTTC. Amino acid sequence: CASSPTAGRQYF.

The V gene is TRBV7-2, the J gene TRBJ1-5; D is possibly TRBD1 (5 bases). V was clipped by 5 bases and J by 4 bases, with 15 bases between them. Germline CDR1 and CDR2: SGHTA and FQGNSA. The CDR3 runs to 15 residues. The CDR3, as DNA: TGTGCCAGCAGCCCCCATAGGGGATTTAATCAGCCCCAGCATTTT. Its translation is CASSPHRGFNQPQHF. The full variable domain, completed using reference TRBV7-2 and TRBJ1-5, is GAGVSQSPSNKVTEKGKDVELRCDPISGHTALYWYRQSLGQGLEFLIYFQGNSAPDKSGLPSDRFSAERTGGSVSTLTIQRTQQEDSAVYLCASSPHRGFNQPQHFGDGTRLSIL.

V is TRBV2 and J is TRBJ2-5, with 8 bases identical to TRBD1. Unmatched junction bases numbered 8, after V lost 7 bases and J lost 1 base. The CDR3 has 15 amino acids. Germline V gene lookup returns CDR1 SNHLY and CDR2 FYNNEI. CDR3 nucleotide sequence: TGTGCCAGCAACCCCTGGGGACAGGTCCAAGAGACCCAGTACTTC. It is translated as CASNPWGQVQETQYF.

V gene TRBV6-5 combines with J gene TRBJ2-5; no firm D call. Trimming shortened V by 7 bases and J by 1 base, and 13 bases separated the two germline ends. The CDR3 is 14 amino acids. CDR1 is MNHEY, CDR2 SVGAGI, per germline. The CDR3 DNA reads TGTGCCAGCAAAATGGTCCAACTCCAAGAGACCCAGTACTTC. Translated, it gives CASKMVQLQETQYF.

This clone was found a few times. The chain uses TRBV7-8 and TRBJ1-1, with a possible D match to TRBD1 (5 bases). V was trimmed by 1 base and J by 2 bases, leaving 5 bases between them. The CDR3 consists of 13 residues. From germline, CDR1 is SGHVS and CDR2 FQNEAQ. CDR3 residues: CASSLGDNTEAFF. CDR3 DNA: TGTGCCAGCAGCTTAGGGGACAACACTGAAGCTTTCTTT.

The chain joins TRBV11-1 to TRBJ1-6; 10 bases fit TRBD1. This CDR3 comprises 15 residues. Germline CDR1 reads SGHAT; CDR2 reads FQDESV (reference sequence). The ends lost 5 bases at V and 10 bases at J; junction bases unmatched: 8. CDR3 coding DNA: TGTGCCAGCAGCGGAGGACAGGGGGTTAGCTCACCCCTCCACTTT. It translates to CASSGGQGVSSPLHF.

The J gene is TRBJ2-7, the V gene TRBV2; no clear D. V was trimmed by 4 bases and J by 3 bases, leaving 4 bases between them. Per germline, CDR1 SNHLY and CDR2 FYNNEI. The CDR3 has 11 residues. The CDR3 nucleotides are TGTGCCAGCAGTGCGGTCTACGAGCAGTACTTC. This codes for CASSAVYEQYF.

The CDR3 nucleotides are TGTGCCAGCAGCCAAGATCAGAGAGTGAGCACCATATATTTT. Translation: CASSQDQRVSTIYF. V and J are TRBV4-2 and TRBJ1-3; D gene unclear. Per the germline V gene, CDR1 is LGHNA and CDR2 is YNFKEQ. V lost 0 bases to trimming and J lost 9 bases, with 12 bases between them. The CDR3 extends over 14 amino acids.

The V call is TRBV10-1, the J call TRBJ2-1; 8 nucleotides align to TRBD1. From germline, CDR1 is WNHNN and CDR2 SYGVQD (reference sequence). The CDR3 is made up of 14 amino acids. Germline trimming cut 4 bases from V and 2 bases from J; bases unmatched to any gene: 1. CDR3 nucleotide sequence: TGCGCCAGCAGTGGGGGACAGGCCTACAATGAGCAGTTCTTC. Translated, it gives CASSGGQAYNEQFF.

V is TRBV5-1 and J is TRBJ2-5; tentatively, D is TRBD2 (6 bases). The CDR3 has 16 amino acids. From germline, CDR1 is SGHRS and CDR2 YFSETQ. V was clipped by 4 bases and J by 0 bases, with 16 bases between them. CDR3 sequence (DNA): TGCGCCAGCAGCGCCGACCCAACTAGCAACCAAGAGACCCAGTACTTC. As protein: CASSADPTSNQETQYF. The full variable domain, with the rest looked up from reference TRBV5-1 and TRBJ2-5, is KAGVTQTPRYLIKTRGQQVTLSCSPISGHRSVSWYQQTPGQGLQFLFEYFSETQRNKGNFPGRFSGRQFSNSRSEMNVSTLELGDSALYLCASSADPTSNQETQYFGPGTRLLVL.

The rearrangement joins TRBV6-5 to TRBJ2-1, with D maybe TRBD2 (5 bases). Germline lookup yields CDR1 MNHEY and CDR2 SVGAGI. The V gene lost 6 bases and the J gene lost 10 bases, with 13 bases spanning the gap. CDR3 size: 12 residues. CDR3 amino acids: CASSQSRGEQFF. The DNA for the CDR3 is TGTGCCAGCAGCCAGTCCCGGGGAGAGCAGTTCTTC.

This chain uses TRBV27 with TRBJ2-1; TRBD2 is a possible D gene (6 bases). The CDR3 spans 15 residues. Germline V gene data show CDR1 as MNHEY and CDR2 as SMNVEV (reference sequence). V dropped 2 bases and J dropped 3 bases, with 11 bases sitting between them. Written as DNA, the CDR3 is TGTGCCAGCAGTTTAATGGCTAGCGTCTACAATGAGCAGTTCTTC. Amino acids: CASSLMASVYNEQFF.

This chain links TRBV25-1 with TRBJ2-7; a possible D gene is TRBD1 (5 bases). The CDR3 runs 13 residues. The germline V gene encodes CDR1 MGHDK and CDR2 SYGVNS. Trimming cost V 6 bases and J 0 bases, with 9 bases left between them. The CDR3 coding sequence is TGTGCCAGCAGGGGCAGGGTCTCCTACGAGCAGTACTTC. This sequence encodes CASRGRVSYEQYF.

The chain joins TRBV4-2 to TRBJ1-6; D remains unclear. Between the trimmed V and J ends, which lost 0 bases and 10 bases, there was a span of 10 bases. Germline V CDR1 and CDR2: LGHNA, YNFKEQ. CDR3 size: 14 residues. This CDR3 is CASSQDGGGSPLHF. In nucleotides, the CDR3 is TGTGCCAGCAGCCAAGACGGTGGTGGCTCACCCCTCCACTTT.

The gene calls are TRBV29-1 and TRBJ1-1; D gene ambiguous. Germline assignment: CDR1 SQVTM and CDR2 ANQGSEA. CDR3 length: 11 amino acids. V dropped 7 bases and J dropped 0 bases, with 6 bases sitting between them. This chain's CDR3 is CSAHLNTEAFF. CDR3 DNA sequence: TGCAGCGCCCACTTGAACACTGAAGCTTTCTTT. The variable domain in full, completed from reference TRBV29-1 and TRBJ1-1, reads SAVISQKPSRDICQRGTSLTIQCQVDSQVTMMFWYRQQPGQSLTLIATANQGSEATYESGFVIDKFPISRPNLTFSTLTVSNMSPEDSSIYLCSAHLNTEAFFGQGTRLTVV.